This T cell receptor (beta chain) comes out of a study of blood T cells in healthy people across ages. Overall study results and limits: Lack of knowledge of donor CMV status possibly confounded expanded clonotype changes.

The CDR3 covers 14 residues. A sample-barcoded 5' primer and a J-beta primer mix were used in a second PCR of roughly 6 to 11 cycles. TCRdb independently ran MiXCR on the 5' RACE reads; one entry per CDR3 protein. The sample has approximately 800,000 distinct CDR3 sequences, over 45% seen once. At least 6 million PBMCs were isolated per sample. As concerns this clonotype: What it recognizes is unknown.

Sequencing was done on a sample of blood. The chain is built from TRBV12-3 or TRBV12-4 and TRBJ2-5, with 9 nucleotides matching TRBD2. The DNA end favors TRBJ2-7, so the J call may be wrong. This TCR derives from a man younger than 45 in good health. CDR3 sequence reads: CASSLRGREGEQYF. CDR3 DNA: TGTGCCAGCAGTCTCCGCGGGAGGGAGGGCGAGCAGTACTTC.